A selection of T cell receptor beta chains follows, all from one sample in a study of control samples from healthy donors and cancer patients. TCRdb's table, derived via immunoSEQ multiplex PCR, lists solely in-frame clones and lacks some. The profile shows about 51,000 clones, around nine tenths of them singletons. Source material: PBMCs. These receptors were taken from a man in his forties or fifties with head and neck cancer. Each CDR3 is given with its conserved first and last residue. A D gene is named only where the DNA matches it firmly.

j_gene: TRBJ2-7; d_gene: TRBD2; v_gene: TRBV28; CDR3aa: CASSAASGSREQYF
j_gene: TRBJ1-1; d_gene: NA; v_gene: TRBV14; CDR3aa: CASSQEEWGNTEAFF
j_gene: TRBJ2-5; d_gene: NA; v_gene: TRBV11-1; CDR3aa: CASSLVTAQETQYF
j_gene: TRBJ2-1; d_gene: TRBD1; v_gene: TRBV30; CDR3aa: CAWSAPGTGLFF
j_gene: TRBJ1-3; d_gene: NA; v_gene: TRBV2; CDR3aa: CASSSGTRGNTIYF
j_gene: TRBJ2-5; d_gene: TRBD1; v_gene: TRBV14; CDR3aa: CASSLTGGGETQYF
j_gene: TRBJ2-7; d_gene: TRBD1; v_gene: TRBV7-2; CDR3aa: CASSPQTGQGGEQYF
j_gene: TRBJ2-1; d_gene: NA; v_gene: TRBV21-1; CDR3aa: CASSSYFSDRTTYNEQFF
j_gene: TRBJ1-1; d_gene: NA; v_gene: TRBV5-1; CDR3aa: CASSLGPTEAFF
j_gene: TRBJ1-5; d_gene: TRBD1; v_gene: TRBV4-1; CDR3aa: CASSQGGTQQGNNQPQHF
j_gene: TRBJ2-1; d_gene: TRBD2; v_gene: TRBV7-6; CDR3aa: CASSQIAGGTRGEQFF
j_gene: TRBJ2-5; d_gene: TRBD1; v_gene: TRBV25-1; CDR3aa: CASSRDRGLETQYF
j_gene: TRBJ2-6; d_gene: NA; v_gene: TRBV19; CDR3aa: CASSIGLLRAGANVLTF
j_gene: TRBJ2-3; d_gene: TRBD2; v_gene: TRBV11-3; CDR3aa: CASSSRGTSGRTDTQYF
j_gene: TRBJ2-1; d_gene: NA; v_gene: TRBV4-3; CDR3aa: CASSQDWDVRNEQFF
j_gene: TRBJ2-5; d_gene: NA; v_gene: TRBV10-3; CDR3aa: CAISESWSTQETQYF
j_gene: TRBJ2-1; d_gene: NA; v_gene: TRBV11-2; CDR3aa: CASSLTRGNDEQFF